The 10 T cell receptor beta chains listed next were all sequenced from one sample in a study of cytomegalovirus exposure and HLA in healthy donors. 60 Vbeta and 13 Jbeta primers were used in PCR. Only in-frame clones appear in the TCRdb table, and some are missing; sequencing was by immunoSEQ multiplex PCR. The table counts under 200,000 clones; under 6.5% lies in the top ten. Sequencing was performed on PBMCs. These receptors came from a man under 40 in good health and CMV-seronegative.

V usage is TRBV7-8 and J usage is TRBJ1-5, with 7 positions matching TRBD1. Germline loops: CDR1 SGHVS, CDR2 FQNEAQ. The CDR3 has 18 amino acids. V was pared by 7 bases and J by 7 bases, with 22 bases of the junction left unmatched. The CDR3 loop reads CASTPGVRPGDRGQPQHF. Here the CDR3 DNA reads TGTGCCAGCACCCCTGGTGTCAGGCCGGGGGACAGAGGGCAGCCCCAGCATTTT. The entire variable domain, with the rest obtained from reference TRBV7-8 and TRBJ1-5, is as follows: GAGVSQSPRYKVAKRGQDVALRCDPISGHVSLFWYQQALGQGPEFLTYFQNEAQLDKSGLPSDRFFAERPEGSVSTLKIQRTQQEDSAVYLCASTPGVRPGDRGQPQHFGDGTRLSIL.

The chain combines TRBV6-1 with TRBJ1-5; D unclear. The V and J ends lost 1 base and 0 bases respectively, with 10 bases between them. This CDR3 spans 16 amino acids. Germline CDR1 MNHNS, CDR2 SASEGT. The CDR3, as DNA: TGTGCCAGCAGTGAAGTGGGAGGGATTAGCAATCAGCCCCAGCATTTT. It encodes CASSEVGGISNQPQHF.

This chain joins TRBV7-2 and TRBJ2-2; maybe TRBD2 (6 bases). Trimming shortened V by 2 bases and J by 8 bases, and 12 bases separated the two germline ends. The CDR3 totals 14 residues. Looked up from germline, CDR1 is SGHTA and CDR2 is FQGNSA. The CDR3 sequence is CASSLTQRVGELFF. The CDR3, as DNA: TGTGCCAGCAGCTTAACCCAGCGGGTAGGGGAGCTGTTTTTT.

The chain joins TRBV7-2 to TRBJ2-7; 7 positions match TRBD1. Trimming removed 2 bases from V and 2 bases from J; junction bases left unmatched: 15. The CDR3 extends over 18 amino acids. Germline V gives CDR1 SGHTA, CDR2 FQGNSA. CDR3 loop: CASSLKAPAEGAAYEQYF. For the CDR3, the DNA is TGTGCCAGCAGCTTAAAAGCCCCGGCCGAGGGGGCTGCCTACGAGCAGTACTTC.

This chain connects TRBV28 to TRBJ2-1; 13 bases are a match to TRBD2. Trimming took 8 bases from V and 4 from J; bases not matched to a gene: 11. CDR1 MDHEN and CDR2 SYDVKM come from the germline V gene. The CDR3 sequence is 17 residues long. As DNA, the CDR3 is TGTGCCAGCCTCCAAAATCCGGGACTAGCGGGGTACAATGAGCAGTTCTTC. Its protein product is CASLQNPGLAGYNEQFF.

The V gene is TRBV5-4, the J gene TRBJ1-5, with D perhaps TRBD1 (5 bases). The CDR3 covers 13 residues. The V and J ends lost 9 bases and 7 bases respectively, with 17 bases between them. Germline-derived CDR1 and CDR2 are SGHNT and YYREEE (reference sequence). CDR3 nucleotide sequence: TGTGCCACGGGCGGGGCCCAAGGCCAGCCCCAGCATTTT. The encoded protein is CATGGAQGQPQHF. Complete variable domain (other parts from reference TRBV5-4 and TRBJ1-5): ETGVTQSPTHLIKTRGQQVTLRCSSQSGHNTVSWYQQALGQGPQFIFQYYREEENGRGNFPPRFSGLQFPNYSSELNVNALELDDSALYLCATGGAQGQPQHFGDGTRLSIL.

This chain uses TRBV5-4 with TRBJ1-4, with D possibly matching TRBD1 (6 bases). The CDR3 contains 17 residues. Germline V gene data show CDR1 as SGHNT and CDR2 as YYREEE (reference sequence). Trimming took off 0 bases at V and 5 bases at J, with 17 bases between the two ends. CDR3 sequence (DNA): TGTGCCAGCAGCTTGGCTGGGGGCGCGGGGGGGAATGAAAAACTGTTTTTT. It codes for CASSLAGGAGGNEKLFF.

The chain is built from TRBV27 and TRBJ1-1; D may be TRBD1 (5 bases). The CDR3 runs to 13 residues. The germline V gene encodes CDR1 MNHEY and CDR2 SMNVEV (reference sequence). Trimming took off 7 bases at V and 3 bases at J, with 12 bases between the two ends. DNA for the CDR3: TGTGCCAGCACCTCGATCAGGGACACTGAAGCTTTCTTT. Residues: CASTSIRDTEAFF.

The V and J genes are TRBV6-5 and TRBJ1-3; weak D call: TRBD1 (5 bases). Trimming removed 0 bases from V and 8 bases from J, with 8 bases in between. CDR1 and CDR2 (germline): MNHEY, SVGAGI. CDR3 length: 13 amino acids. The CDR3 bases are TGTGCCAGCAGTTACTCGCCGGGGGACACCATATATTTT. Its protein is CASSYSPGDTIYF.

This rearrangement joins TRBV19 to TRBJ1-3, with D perhaps matching TRBD1 (5 bases). Trimming shortened V by 4 bases and J by 0 bases, and 10 bases separated the two germline ends. The CDR3 consists of 15 residues. Looked up from germline, CDR1 is LNHDA and CDR2 is SQIVND (reference sequence). CDR3 amino acids: CASSSRAVSGNTIYF. The CDR3 DNA reads TGTGCCAGTAGTAGCAGGGCAGTCTCTGGAAACACCATATATTTT. The entire variable domain, with the rest obtained from reference TRBV19 and TRBJ1-3, is as follows: DGGITQSPKYLFRKEGQNVTLSCEQNLNHDAMYWYRQDPGQGLRLIYYSQIVNDFQKGDIAEGYSVSREKKESFPLTVTSAQKNPTAFYLCASSSRAVSGNTIYFGEGSWLTVV.